This T cell receptor (beta chain) was sequenced in a study of cytotoxic CD8 clonotypes in ibrutinib-treated CLL. This CDR3 spans 16 amino acids. Germline V gene data show CDR1 as SGHNT and CDR2 as YYREEE (reference sequence). Between the trimmed V and J ends, which lost 4 bases and 3 bases, there was a span of 19 bases. This table comes from immunoSEQ multiplex PCR, and its TCRdb copy is limited to in-frame clones, with some not included. Among about 130,000 clones listed, 70% to 80% were seen once. Remarks on this clone: The antigen remains undetermined.

Study-level points and caveats: The public clonotypes identified were infrequent and showed contraction or stability on treatment.

The sequence was obtained from a human donor with chronic lymphocytic leukemia. The chain uses TRBV5-4 and TRBJ1-2, with a weak D call TRBD1 (6 bases). The sequenced sample was PBMCs, obtained after 12 months of ibrutinib treatment. This CDR3 reads CASSPSLDSVYYGYTF. In DNA, the CDR3 is TGTGCCAGCAGCCCTAGCCTGGACAGCGTTTACTATGGCTACACCTTC.